One and the same sample provided the 8 T cell receptor beta chains below, sequenced in a study of blood T cell repertoires in COVID-19. Only in-frame clones appear in the TCRdb table, and some are missing; sequencing was by immunoSEQ multiplex PCR. The sample lists approximately 170,000 clones; 70% to 90% were seen once. The specimen sequenced was peripheral blood. These receptors came from a man aged 35 to 55 who had recovered from COVID-19.

This chain links TRBV19 with TRBJ2-2, with D possibly being TRBD1 (5 bases). CDR1 LNHDA and CDR2 SQIVND come from the germline V gene (reference sequence). The CDR3 covers 16 residues. Between the trimmed V and J ends, which lost 5 bases and 0 bases, there was a span of 13 bases. The CDR3 region has the DNA TGTGCCAGTAGTTCTATGGCAGGGACGAACACCGGGGAGCTGTTTTTT. Residues: CASSSMAGTNTGELFF.

This clone showed up just a few times. V usage is TRBV7-2 and J usage is TRBJ1-5; D not certain. CDR3 length equals 16 residues. CDR1 is SGHTA, CDR2 FQGNSA, per germline. The ends were cut back, 1 base at V and 0 bases at J, with 10 bases in the middle. This CDR3 is CASSLVGAYSNQPQHF. The CDR3 nucleotides read TGTGCCAGCAGCTTAGTTGGAGCGTATAGCAATCAGCCCCAGCATTTT.

The chain recombines TRBV6-6 with TRBJ1-4, with a possible D match to TRBD1 (5 bases). This CDR3 comprises 11 residues. V was cut by 7 bases and J by 13 bases, with 13 bases left in between. Germline lookup yields CDR1 MNHNY and CDR2 SVGAGI (reference sequence). The CDR3 reads CASTFDRGLFF. In nucleotides, the CDR3 is TGTGCCAGCACCTTTGACAGAGGACTGTTTTTT.

V and J are TRBV12-3 or TRBV12-4 and TRBJ1-4; 7 nucleotides agree with TRBD1. J lost 8 bases, V lost 7 bases, and 7 bases had no gene match. The CDR3 is 13 amino acids. The CDR3 loop is CASKGRGEEKLFF. The CDR3 coding sequence is TGTGCCAGCAAGGGCAGGGGGGAGGAAAAACTGTTTTTT.

J is TRBJ1-3 and V is TRBV19; 8 bases fit TRBD1. Unmatched junction bases numbered 3, after V lost 3 bases and J lost 2 bases. This CDR3 has 15 residues. Germline V CDR1 and CDR2: LNHDA, SQIVND (reference sequence). For the CDR3, the DNA is TGTGCCAGTAGTATCAGGGGGCGCGCTGGAAACACCATATATTTT. As protein: CASSIRGRAGNTIYF.

The rearrangement uses TRBV27 and TRBJ2-1; TRBD2 matches at 7 bases. The CDR3 extends over 15 amino acids. The germline V gene has CDR1 MNHEY and CDR2 SMNVEV (reference sequence). Losses at the gene ends were 6 bases for V and 0 bases for J; bases not matched to a gene: 5. This CDR3 is CASRSGGGSYNEQFF. Written as DNA, the CDR3 is TGTGCCAGCAGGTCGGGAGGCGGCTCCTACAATGAGCAGTTCTTC.

The genes are TRBV5-4 and TRBJ2-1; 7 nucleotides agree with TRBD2. This CDR3 is built from 16 residues. V shed 3 bases, J shed 2 bases, and the junction held 8 bases outside the gene matches. CDR1 SGHNT and CDR2 YYREEE come from the germline V gene (reference sequence). The CDR3, as DNA: TGTGCCAGCAGCTCCAGTAGGCGGGGGACCTACAATGAGCAGTTCTTC. Translated: CASSSSRRGTYNEQFF.

The CDR3 DNA reads as TGTGCCAGCAGCCACGGGGCAGGGGTGAGGAATGAGCAGTTCTTC. Translated, it gives CASSHGAGVRNEQFF. The chain carries TRBV6-2 or TRBV6-3 and TRBJ2-1, with a tentative D call TRBD1 (6 bases). This CDR3 has 15 residues. V shed 6 bases and J shed 7 bases, with 19 bases lying between them. From germline, CDR1 is MNHEY and CDR2 SVGEGT.